This TCR beta chain was captured by sequencing in a study of beta chain features in type 1 diabetes. Study at large: Examination covered some 99,000,000 sorted cells spanning all samples. General study results and limits: In all four CD4+ subsets, TCRB CDR3 length was significantly, moderately reduced in type 1 diabetes. The influence of HLA type on TCRB rearrangement stayed undetermined.

Since all of the isolated RNA was reverse transcribed, expressed TCRB transcripts were what got sequenced. Assay used: immunoSEQ multiplex PCR; TCRdb lists only in-frame clones, some missing. The profile shows hundreds of thousands of clones, about 14% of them singletons. V was pared by 0 bases and J by 5 bases, with 4 bases between. The germline V gene has CDR1 GTSNPN and CDR2 SVGIG (reference sequence). This CDR3 region has 11 residues. In this sample, this clone turned up a few times. As yet, its antigen is unknown. This sample also contains other DNA sequences that code for the same CDR3. CD4+ naive, central memory, regulatory and stem cell-like memory cells were sorted via CD45RO/CCR7/CD25/CD127/CD95/CD27.

Input material: naive CD4+ T cells from blood. The sequence came from a man in his late teens or twenties with type 1 diabetes. V gene TRBV30 combines with J gene TRBJ2-5, with D unclear. The chain's CDR3 is CAWSVQETQYF. CDR3 DNA: TGTGCCTGGAGTGTACAGGAGACCCAGTACTTC.